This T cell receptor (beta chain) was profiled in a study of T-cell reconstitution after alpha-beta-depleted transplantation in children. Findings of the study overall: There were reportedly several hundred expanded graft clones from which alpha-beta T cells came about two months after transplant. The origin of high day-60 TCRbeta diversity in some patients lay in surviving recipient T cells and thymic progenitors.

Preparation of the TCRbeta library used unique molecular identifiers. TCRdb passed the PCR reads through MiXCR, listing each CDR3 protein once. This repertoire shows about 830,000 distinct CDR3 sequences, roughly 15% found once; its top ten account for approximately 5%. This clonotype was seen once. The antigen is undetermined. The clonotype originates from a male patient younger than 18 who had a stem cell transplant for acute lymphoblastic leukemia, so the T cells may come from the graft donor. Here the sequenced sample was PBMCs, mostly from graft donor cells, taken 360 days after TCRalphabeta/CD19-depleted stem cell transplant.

In DNA form, the CDR3 reads TGCAGTGCTAGTCTTAGGGCGGGCTCCTACAATGAGCAGTTCTTC. Its translation is CSASLRAGSYNEQFF. This sequence joins TRBV20-1 and TRBJ2-1; D possibly corresponds to TRBD2 (5 bases). Germline V gene lookup returns CDR1 DFQATT and CDR2 SNEGSKA (reference sequence). V gave up 3 bases and J gave up 0 bases, with 12 bases separating them. CDR3 length: 15 amino acids.